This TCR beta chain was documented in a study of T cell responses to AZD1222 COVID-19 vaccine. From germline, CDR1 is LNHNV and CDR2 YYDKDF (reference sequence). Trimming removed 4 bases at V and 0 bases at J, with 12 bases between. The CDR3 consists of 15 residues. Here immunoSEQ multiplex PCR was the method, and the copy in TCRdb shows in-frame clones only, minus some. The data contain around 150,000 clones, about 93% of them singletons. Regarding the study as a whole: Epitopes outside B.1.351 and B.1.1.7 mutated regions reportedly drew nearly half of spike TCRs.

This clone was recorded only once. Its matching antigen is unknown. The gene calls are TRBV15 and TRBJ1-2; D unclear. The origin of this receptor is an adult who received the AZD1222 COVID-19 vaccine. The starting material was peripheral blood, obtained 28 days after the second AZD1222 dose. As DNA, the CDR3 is TGTGCCACCAGCACAATGGACCGGGCTAACTATGGCTACACCTTC. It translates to CATSTMDRANYGYTF.